These T cell receptor beta chains were read from a single sample in a study of cytomegalovirus exposure and HLA in healthy donors. The assay was immunoSEQ multiplex PCR, and TCRdb's table has in-frame clones only and misses some. The sample lists more than 90,000 clones, about four fifths seen once, with about 4.4% in the top ten. Sequencing was performed on PBMCs. These receptors were collected from a woman in her 70s in good health and CMV-seropositive. Both conserved end residues are part of each CDR3. D genes are given only for firm matches. Clone sizes are given selectively: once, few, many, or a class where the clone is expanded.

CDR3 DNA	CDR3 protein	V gene	J gene	clone size	D gene
TGTTCCAGCAGCACACGGGTCGACTCCAATGAGCAGTTCTTC	CSSSTRVDSNEQFF	TRBV7-9	TRBJ2-1	NA	NA
TGTGCCAGCAGTTTACGACTGACAGGGGGGCTCTACAACGAGCAGTACTTC	CASSLRLTGGLYNEQYF	TRBV27	TRBJ2-7	NA	TRBD1
TGTGCCAGCAGCGATCGAACAGGGGCCTATGGCTACACCTTC	CASSDRTGAYGYTF	TRBV7-8	TRBJ1-2	NA	TRBD1
TGTGCCATCAGTCCTCTAGCGGGAGCCGTCCCCGGGGAGCTGTTTTTT	CAISPLAGAVPGELFF	TRBV10-3	TRBJ2-2	NA	TRBD2
TGTGCTAGTGGTTTGGGGCCAGGCACAGATACGCAGTATTTT	CASGLGPGTDTQYF	TRBV12-5	TRBJ2-3	NA	NA
TGTGCCAGCAGCCAGGGGGCTGATACGCAGTATTTT	CASSQGADTQYF	TRBV7-2	TRBJ2-3	NA	TRBD1
TGTGCCAGCAGCTCAGAGGGGAGATGGGAGACCCAGTACTTC	CASSSEGRWETQYF	TRBV11-2	TRBJ2-5	once	NA
TGCGCCAGCAGCCAAGCGGGGGGGACAGGGGGATACGAGCAGTACTTC	CASSQAGGTGGYEQYF	TRBV4-1	TRBJ2-7	NA	TRBD1
TGTGCCAGCAGCGTAGACGCGGATCAGCCCCAGCATTTT	CASSVDADQPQHF	TRBV9	TRBJ1-5	NA	NA
TGTGCCATCAGTGAGTCATCAAGCGGGACAGGGGCGAATGAAGCTTTCTTT	CAISESSSGTGANEAFF	TRBV10-3	TRBJ1-1	few	TRBD1
TGTGCCAGCAAGGAGCGTCCGTACAATGAGCAGTTCTTC	CASKERPYNEQFF	TRBV2	TRBJ2-1	NA	NA
TGTGCCAGCAGCGCTACGGACAGGGCGTATCAGCCCCAGCATTTT	CASSATDRAYQPQHF	TRBV7-2	TRBJ1-5	NA	TRBD1
TGTGCCAGCAGTCCCACTAGCGGGAGCGTCATCGGGGAGCTGTTTTTT	CASSPTSGSVIGELFF	TRBV6-6	TRBJ2-2	NA	TRBD2
TGTGCCAGCAGTGAAGGGACTAGCGGATACGGTGAGCAGTTCTTC	CASSEGTSGYGEQFF	TRBV6-1	TRBJ2-1	NA	TRBD2
TGTGCCAGCAGCTTGAACAGGGGATCCTACGAGCAGTACTTC	CASSLNRGSYEQYF	TRBV5-4	TRBJ2-7	NA	TRBD1
TGCAGTGCCCCGACCGGGGGAGGGCAGTTCTTC	CSAPTGGGQFF	TRBV20-1	TRBJ2-1	NA	NA
TGTGCCAGCAGCGACGGGGGGGGTTATGTCCAGCATTTT	CASSDGGGYVQHF	TRBV7-2	TRBJ1-5	NA	NA
TGTGCCACCTCTCGAGGCACAGATACGCAGTATTTT	CATSRGTDTQYF	TRBV19	TRBJ2-3	NA	NA
TGTGCCAGCAGCTCGGGGACTCCTAGCACAGATACGCAGTATTTT	CASSSGTPSTDTQYF	TRBV7-9	TRBJ2-3	NA	NA
TGTGCCAGCAGGGGGGCGACAGGCCCCTCTACTGAAGCTTTCTTT	CASRGATGPSTEAFF	TRBV11-3	TRBJ1-1	NA	NA
TGTGCCAGCAGAGGAAGCGGGAGGGCCTCGTACAATGAGCAGTTCTTC	CASRGSGRASYNEQFF	TRBV2	TRBJ2-1	once	TRBD2
TGTGCCAGCAGTGCACGGGACAGTTCCTACGAGCAGTACTTC	CASSARDSSYEQYF	TRBV6-5	TRBJ2-7	NA	TRBD1
TGTGCCAGCTCCCGGCGTGAGGCCGGCAATGAGCAGTTCTTC	CASSRREAGNEQFF	TRBV18	TRBJ2-1	NA	NA
TGCGCCAGCAGCTTGGATATGGGCCCGAATCAGCCCCAGCATTTT	CASSLDMGPNQPQHF	TRBV5-1	TRBJ1-5	NA	NA
TGTGCGGCCGGAGGGACCTTAATATCCTTCCAAGAGACCCAGTACTTC	CAAGGTLISFQETQYF	TRBV28	TRBJ2-5	few	NA
TGTGCCAGCAGTGGACATATGAACACTGAAGCTTTCTTT	CASSGHMNTEAFF	TRBV2	TRBJ1-1	few	NA
TGTGCCAGCAGCTCCACCGACAGGTTCGGGACCGGGGAGCTGTTTTTT	CASSSTDRFGTGELFF	TRBV7-2	TRBJ2-2	NA	NA
TGTGCCAGCTCACCACCGATCTCAGTAGGAGGGTTGGGTCAGCCCCAGCATTTT	CASSPPISVGGLGQPQHF	TRBV18	TRBJ1-5	NA	NA
TGTGCCAGCTCACCACCGTTACAGGGGAGCAATCAGCCCCAGCATTTT	CASSPPLQGSNQPQHF	TRBV18	TRBJ1-5	NA	TRBD1
TGTGCCAGCAGCTCTAGTGGAGTGGGTGGCTACACCTTC	CASSSSGVGGYTF	TRBV7-9	TRBJ1-2	NA	NA
TGTGCCTGGAGTGTGGGAGCGGGAGTGGGAGAGACCCAGTACTTC	CAWSVGAGVGETQYF	TRBV30	TRBJ2-5	NA	TRBD2
TGTGCCAGCAGTCCGAACTTTGGCGGGGAGACCCAGTACTTC	CASSPNFGGETQYF	TRBV28	TRBJ2-5	NA	NA
TGTGCCAGCAGCACAGGGAAGGAAAAACTGTTTTTT	CASSTGKEKLFF	TRBV28	TRBJ1-4	NA	NA
TGTGCCAGCAGTTGGGGACTAGCGGGAGGGCCTGCAGATACGCAGTATTTT	CASSWGLAGGPADTQYF	TRBV7-9	TRBJ2-3	NA	TRBD2
TGTGCCAGCTCACCACCGGGACAGCCAGTCTACGAGCAGTACTTC	CASSPPGQPVYEQYF	TRBV18	TRBJ2-7	NA	TRBD1
TGTGCCAGCAGCTTAATATCTGGGGCCGATACGCAGTATTTT	CASSLISGADTQYF	TRBV11-3	TRBJ2-3	NA	NA